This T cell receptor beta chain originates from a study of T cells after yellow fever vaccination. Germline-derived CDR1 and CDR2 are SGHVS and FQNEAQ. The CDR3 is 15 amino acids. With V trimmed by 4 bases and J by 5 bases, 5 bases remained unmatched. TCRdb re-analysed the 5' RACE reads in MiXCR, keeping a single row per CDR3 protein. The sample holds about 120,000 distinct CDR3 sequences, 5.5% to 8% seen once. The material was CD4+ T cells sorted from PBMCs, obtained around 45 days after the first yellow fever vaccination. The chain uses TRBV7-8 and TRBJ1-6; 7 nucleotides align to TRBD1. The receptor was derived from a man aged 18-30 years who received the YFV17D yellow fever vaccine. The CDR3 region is CASSYGQVDNSPLHF. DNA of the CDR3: TGTGCCAGCAGCTACGGACAGGTGGATAATTCACCCCTCCACTTT.